This T cell receptor (beta chain) came from a study of shared clonotypes between healthy human individuals. HIV-negative, healthy adults without recent acute infections or vaccinations were the donors. Method: immunoSEQ multiplex PCR; TCRdb's copy keeps in-frame clones and lacks some. Of more than 2 million clones detected, nearly 97% appear once; the ten largest clones hold 0.1% to 0.15%. Germline CDR1 and CDR2: MNHNS and SASEGT. The V end lost 6 bases, the J end lost 3 bases, and 12 bases lay between the germline ends. CDR3 length: 14 amino acids. V usage is TRBV6-1 and J usage is TRBJ1-5; D uncertain. The origin of this receptor is a man aged 18 to 29 in good health. The sequencing sample was made of naive CD4+ T cells sorted from blood. Specified subset: CD45RA+ positively selected. The CDR3 sequence is CASRDWTANQPQHF. The CDR3 nucleotides read TGTGCCAGCAGAGATTGGACCGCCAATCAGCCCCAGCATTTT.